These 18 T cell receptor beta chains were all obtained from the same sample, sequenced in a study of shared clonotypes between healthy human individuals. Assay used: immunoSEQ multiplex PCR; TCRdb lists only in-frame clones, some missing. In the table there are a few hundred thousand clones, 65% of which are singletons. Sequences were obtained from memory CD4+ T cells sorted from blood. Stated subset: CD45RA-negative fraction. The source is a man aged 25 to 40 in good health.

This clone has only one observation. The V gene is TRBV5-1, the J gene TRBJ2-1; 8 bases are a match to TRBD2. Germline CDR1 reads SGHRS; CDR2 reads YFSETQ. The V and J ends lost 3 bases and 4 bases, in that order; junction bases with no gene match: 9. This CDR3 is built from 16 residues. The CDR3 nucleotides read TGCGCCAGCAGCTCAACGGCCGGGACTAGGTACAATGAGCAGTTCTTC. Translated, it gives CASSSTAGTRYNEQFF.

The chain couples TRBV7-7 to TRBJ2-5; D may be TRBD1 or TRBD2 (5 bases each). This CDR3 is built from 14 residues. Germline V CDR1 and CDR2: SSHAT, FNYEAQ (reference sequence). Trimming left V 5 bases short and J 3 bases short, with 13 bases between. The CDR3 protein is CASSGPSREETQYF. CDR3 DNA: TGTGCCAGCAGCGGGCCTAGCAGGGAAGAGACCCAGTACTTC.

The V gene is TRBV21-1, the J gene TRBJ2-5; TRBD1, the table's D call, was not compared with the DNA. TRBV21-1 is classified as a pseudogene. There are 14 residues in the CDR3. The CDR3 bases are TGTGCCAGCAGTCCAGGTCAACTTCAAGAGACCCAGTACTTC. It specifies CASSPGQLQETQYF.

The chain joins TRBV28 to TRBJ1-3; D is unresolved. V gave up 5 bases and J gave up 0 bases, with 5 bases separating them. This CDR3 has 13 residues. Germline CDR1 reads MDHEN; CDR2 reads SYDVKM. CDR3 sequence (DNA): TGTGCCAGCAGTCTAATCTCTGGAAACACCATATATTTT. Its protein is CASSLISGNTIYF.

This chain joins TRBV19 and TRBJ1-1, with TRBD1 matching 8 bases. Per germline, CDR1 LNHDA and CDR2 SQIVND (reference sequence). The V and J ends lost 5 bases and 5 bases, in that order; junction bases with no gene match: 7. There are 14 residues in the CDR3. The CDR3 protein is CASSQQGVGTEAFF. The CDR3 DNA reads TGTGCCAGTAGTCAACAGGGGGTTGGGACTGAAGCTTTCTTT.

The DNA of the CDR3 is TGTGCCAGCAGCTTGTGGGCGGGAAATACTGGGGCCAACGTCCTGACTTTC. Translated: CASSLWAGNTGANVLTF. The chain has TRBV5-4 and TRBJ2-6, with D tentatively TRBD2 (6 bases). This CDR3 has 17 amino acids. V was trimmed by 1 base and J by 2 bases, leaving 13 bases between them. Germline V CDR1 and CDR2: SGHNT, YYREEE (reference sequence).

V usage is TRBV18 and J usage is TRBJ1-2; 12 nucleotides match TRBD1. Germline CDR1 and CDR2: KGHSH and LQKENI. CDR3 length: 15 residues. Trimming took 3 bases from V and 4 from J; bases not matched to a gene: 3. This chain's CDR3 is CASSPGTGGLYGYTF. CDR3 in DNA: TGTGCCAGCTCACCGGGGACAGGGGGCCTCTATGGCTACACCTTC. The full variable domain, in which reference TRBV18 and TRBJ1-2 provide the parts outside the CDR3, is NAGVMQNPRHLVRRRGQEARLRCSPMKGHSHVYWYRQLPEEGLKFMVYLQKENIIDESGMPKERFSAEFPKEGPSILRIQQVVRGDSAAYFCASSPGTGGLYGYTFGSGTRLTVV.

This rearrangement joins TRBV5-4 to TRBJ2-5; maybe TRBD1 (5 bases). The V and J ends lost 0 bases and 1 base respectively, with 10 bases between them. Per germline, CDR1 SGHNT and CDR2 YYREEE (reference sequence). This CDR3 has 15 amino acids. CDR3 region: CASSLDRTSQETQYF. The DNA for the CDR3 is TGTGCCAGCAGCTTGGACAGGACCTCCCAAGAGACCCAGTACTTC.

This chain connects TRBV27 to TRBJ2-1; no firm D call. The ends were cut back, 2 bases at V and 5 bases at J, with 25 bases in the middle. Germline V gene sequence: CDR1 MNHEY, CDR2 SMNVEV (reference sequence). This CDR3 comprises 19 residues. CDR3 sequence (DNA): TGTGCCAGCAGTTTAGTACCCCCCCGACGCTCTGGTTCCGACAATGAGCAGTTCTTC. It yields the protein CASSLVPPRRSGSDNEQFF.

The J gene is TRBJ2-3, the V gene TRBV5-1; D may correspond to TRBD1 or TRBD2 (5 bases each). CDR3 length equals 13 residues. Germline assignment: CDR1 SGHRS and CDR2 YFSETQ. Trimming took 4 bases from V and 4 from J, leaving 10 bases between them. This CDR3 reads CASSLLGADTQYF. CDR3 bases: TGCGCCAGCAGCCTGCTGGGGGCAGATACGCAGTATTTT.

The count of this clone is one. The chain couples TRBV4-3 to TRBJ2-7; 9 nucleotides match TRBD1. V was pared by 5 bases and J by 5 bases, with 7 bases of the junction left unmatched. CDR3 length: 14 amino acids. Germline assignment: CDR1 LGHNA and CDR2 YSLEER. The CDR3 protein is CASSAGQGSHEQYF. The CDR3 region has the DNA TGCGCCAGCAGCGCGGGACAGGGATCCCACGAGCAGTACTTC.

The chain has TRBV5-1 and TRBJ2-3; no clear D. V lost 0 bases and J lost 6, with 8 bases in between. Germline-derived CDR1 and CDR2 are SGHRS and YFSETQ. The CDR3 length is 13 residues. Here the CDR3 DNA reads TGCGCCAGCAGCTTGGGCTGGAGTGATACGCAGTATTTT. Amino acid sequence: CASSLGWSDTQYF.

V is TRBV5-1 and J is TRBJ1-4; D perhaps matches TRBD1 (5 bases). The CDR3 has 14 amino acids. Looked up from germline, CDR1 is SGHRS and CDR2 is YFSETQ. V lost 5 bases to trimming and J lost 4 bases, with 12 bases between them. CDR3 residues: CASSQGDHNEKLFF. Written as DNA, the CDR3 is TGCGCCAGCAGTCAGGGAGACCATAATGAAAAACTGTTTTTT.

This clone occurred many times. The chain links TRBV10-1 to TRBJ2-2; D is unclear. The germline gives CDR1 WNHNN, CDR2 SYGVQD (reference sequence). This CDR3 region has 14 residues. V lost 4 bases and J 6 bases, leaving 12 bases between the germline ends. The CDR3: CASSAQAIPGELFF. CDR3 DNA: TGCGCCAGCAGTGCCCAAGCGATTCCCGGGGAGCTGTTTTTT.

This clone was seen a handful of times. This rearrangement joins TRBV11-2 to TRBJ2-7; D is unclear. Trimming removed 1 base at V and 6 bases at J, with 10 bases between. Germline V gene lookup returns CDR1 SGHAT and CDR2 FQNNGV. The CDR3 is 13 residues long. The CDR3 DNA reads as TGTGCCAGCAGCTTAGTCGGTCAGGCCGAGCAGTACTTC. Encoded protein: CASSLVGQAEQYF.

This clone was seen more than once but under ten times. The chain joins TRBV5-1 to TRBJ1-1, with D hard to call. The CDR3 extends over 14 amino acids. V was pared by 4 bases and J by 1 base, with 11 bases between. CDR1 SGHRS and CDR2 YFSETQ come from the germline V gene. CDR3 nucleotides: TGCGCCAGCAGCCCGCTTTCACAGAACACTGAAGCTTTCTTT. Translated: CASSPLSQNTEAFF.

This clone was observed once. This chain links TRBV4-3 with TRBJ2-3; 9 bases fit TRBD2. The trim removed 4 bases at V and 9 bases at J, leaving 5 bases unmatched. Germline lookup yields CDR1 LGHNA and CDR2 YSLEER. The length of the CDR3 is 13 residues. The DNA for the CDR3 is TGCGCCAGCAGCCCTCCTAGCGGGACCACGCAGTATTTT. Translating it yields CASSPPSGTTQYF.

The chain recombines TRBV18 with TRBJ2-7, with 9 bases fitting TRBD2. V lost 1 base, J lost 5 bases, and 3 bases stayed unmatched. This CDR3 has 14 residues. Germline CDR1 is KGHSH and CDR2 is LQKENI. The CDR3 DNA follows: TGTGCCAGCTCACCACTTAGCGGGAGTCACGAGCAGTACTTC. This gives the protein CASSPLSGSHEQYF.